Listed here is a single T cell receptor (beta chain). Antigen specificity is unknown. This sample was taken from a study of yellow fever vaccine responses in identical twins. The study's findings and limits: Among the twins, the vaccine T cell response reportedly seemed partly convergent and partly personalized.

This CDR3 has 14 amino acids. Trimming shortened V by 7 bases and J by 2 bases, and 14 bases separated the two germline ends. TCRdb reprocessed the RT-PCR reads via MiXCR and lists one record per CDR3 protein. The sample includes 20,000 to 25,000 distinct CDR3 sequences, roughly 73% of them seen just once. The source material was T cells from blood (PBMCs), unsorted or a sorted subset (not recorded which), sampled before or after yellow fever vaccination (not recorded which). This clonotype was sampled from a woman in her late teens or twenties who received the yellow fever vaccine. The chain carries TRBV12-3 or TRBV12-4 and TRBJ1-2, with D perhaps matching TRBD1 (5 bases). The CDR3 DNA reads as TGTGCCAGCACCTCCTGGGCAGGGAACTATGGCTACACCTTC. Its translation is CASTSWAGNYGYTF.